A selection of T cell receptor beta chains follows, all from one sample in a study of shared clonotypes between healthy human individuals. Using immunoSEQ multiplex PCR, the repertoire was profiled, and TCRdb retains in-frame clones only, with some absent. The table lists about 2.4 million clones, more than 85% of them singletons. Sample: naive CD4+ T cells from PBMCs. The receptors here all came from a man aged 18 to 30 in good health. Some clones in this sample may be carry-over from other donors' samples. CDR3s include the opening cysteine and the closing phenylalanine or tryptophan.

V	J	CDR3
TRBV5-4	TRBJ2-3	CASSPDHYTDTQYF
TRBV16	TRBJ1-1	CASSRPPFGWANTEAFF
TRBV11-3	TRBJ2-1	CASSPGSYNEQFF
TRBV7-8	TRBJ1-1	CASSLVVGGNTEAFF
TRBV15	TRBJ1-2	CATSGGLDYGYTF
TRBV4-2	TRBJ2-3	CASSQGNGAGRDTQYF
TRBV28	TRBJ2-1	CASSLLASGDYNEQFF
TRBV28	TRBJ2-1	CASIKGLASYNEQFF
TRBV13	TRBJ2-3	CASSLNSGYTDTQYF
TRBV6-1	TRBJ2-5	CASSLGDTKETQYF
TRBV25-1	TRBJ1-1	CASSIQGRAEAFF
TRBV18	TRBJ2-2	CASSPPPTGSTGELFF
TRBV6-6	TRBJ1-5	CASSHRDRLNQPQHF
TRBV5-4	TRBJ2-7	CASSLPGTSGSEQYF
TRBV2	TRBJ1-3	CASSEDRNSGNTIYF
TRBV15	TRBJ2-7	CATSQNRDSYEQYF
TRBV5-1	TRBJ2-5	CASSLSTGETQYF
TRBV7-2	TRBJ2-1	CASSSLFAVLRDKNEQFF
TRBV19	TRBJ1-1	CASSIRPGGVGAFF
TRBV7-2	TRBJ2-7	CASSAELAASSYEQYF
TRBV7-3	TRBJ1-2	CASGTGGAYTF
TRBV6-1	TRBJ1-2	CASEGNYGYTF
TRBV20-1	TRBJ1-1	CSAGYNTEAFF
TRBV5-1	TRBJ1-1	CASSLDSFMNTEAFF
TRBV25-1	TRBJ1-4	CASSFGIIDEKLFF
TRBV28	TRBJ1-4	CASSLLFQGTNEKLFF
TRBV28	TRBJ2-7	CASRYSGLLSYEQYF
TRBV5-1	TRBJ2-7	CASSSEPQSLYEQYF
TRBV2	TRBJ2-3	CASSEQGPGDTQYF
TRBV7-7	TRBJ2-3	CASSSGVAGSTDTQYF
TRBV28	TRBJ1-3	CASSSPTPGAGNTIYF
TRBV7-9	TRBJ2-2	CASSLSPGAGVTGELFF
TRBV18	TRBJ1-5	CAWKGGCQPQHF
TRBV7-9	TRBJ1-2	CASSHPVPGGYTF
TRBV28	TRBJ1-5	CASRARAVRLGSNQPQHF
TRBV7-3	TRBJ2-3	CASSLNSGTSTDTQYF
TRBV28	TRBJ1-1	CASGGSHTEAFF
TRBV6-1	TRBJ2-1	CASSTYWNEQFF
TRBV4-2	TRBJ2-6	CASSRQPGTGGSGANVLTF
TRBV28	TRBJ2-7	CASSQLNREQYF
TRBV5-1	TRBJ1-4	CASSYLGSSTTNEKLFF
TRBV28	TRBJ1-5	CASSPLGRGPGQPQHF
TRBV27	TRBJ2-1	CASSLRLGAQGEQFF
TRBV5-1	TRBJ2-7	CASSPTGARSSYEQYF
TRBV5-1	TRBJ2-7	CASRPSGLNNEQYF
TRBV7-3	TRBJ1-1	CASSWDKNTEAFF
TRBV10-3	TRBJ2-3	CATGGADTQYF
TRBV7-2	TRBJ2-3	CASSLSAGYTDTQYF
TRBV27	TRBJ1-2	CASSSPAAGGAVYGYTF
TRBV4-1	TRBJ2-1	CASSQPPRGNEQFF
TRBV7-3	TRBJ2-3	CASSLYVSSTDTQYF
TRBV15	TRBJ2-7	CATSRVAGSDYEQYF
TRBV29-1	TRBJ2-3	CSVRDGGIDTQYF
TRBV14	TRBJ1-1	CASSQNMNTEAFF
TRBV5-1	TRBJ2-5	CASSPVALETQYF
TRBV7-3	TRBJ1-2	CASSLDRGDGYTF
TRBV7-2	TRBJ1-4	CASSATGGRFEKLFF
TRBV5-1	TRBJ2-5	CASTTTGTSGETQYF
TRBV11-2	TRBJ2-7	CASSLGTSGRVGAYEQYF
TRBV5-1	NA	CASSLTTGTGAYEQYF